This T cell receptor beta chain is from a study of blood T cell repertoires in COVID-19. The overall study: Whether acute or convalescent, the COVID-19 samples came from the United States, Italy and Spain.

Germline values: CDR1 SGHTA, CDR2 FQGNSA. The CDR3 runs 14 residues. Trimming stripped 1 base from V and 3 bases from J, with 8 bases between. Living in 20 to 30 US areas, the participants were between about 18 and 95 years of age. Assignment of participants to cohorts was predicated upon participant-reported clinical history. Sequencing was performed with immunoSEQ multiplex PCR; in TCRdb, only in-frame clones are kept and a portion is missing. This sample has approximately 480,000 clones; around 90% occur once, and the top ten carry about 0.65%. The rearrangement joins TRBV7-2 to TRBJ2-3; D is undetermined. The sample comprised PBMCs or T cells enriched from blood (not recorded which). The TCR sequence derives from a young woman who had recovered from COVID-19. CDR3 bases: TGTGCCAGCAGCTTAGGATCGACTACAGATACGCAGTATTTT. Amino acids: CASSLGSTTDTQYF.